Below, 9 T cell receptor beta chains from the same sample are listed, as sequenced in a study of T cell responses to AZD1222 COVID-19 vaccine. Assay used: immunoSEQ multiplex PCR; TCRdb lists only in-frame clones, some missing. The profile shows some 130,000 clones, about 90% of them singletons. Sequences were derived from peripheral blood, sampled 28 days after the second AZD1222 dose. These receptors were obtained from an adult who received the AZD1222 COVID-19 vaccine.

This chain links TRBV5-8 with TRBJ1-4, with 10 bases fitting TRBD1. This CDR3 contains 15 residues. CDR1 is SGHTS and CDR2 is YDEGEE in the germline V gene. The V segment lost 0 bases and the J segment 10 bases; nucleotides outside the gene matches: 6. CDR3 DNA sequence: TGTGCCAGCAGCTTGGCGGGACAGGGGAGGGGAAAACTGTTTTTT. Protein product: CASSLAGQGRGKLFF.

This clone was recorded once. In DNA, the CDR3 is TGTGCCAGCAGCTGGGCCAGGATGAACACTGAAGCTTTCTTT. This codes for CASSWARMNTEAFF. The V gene is TRBV7-8, the J gene TRBJ1-1; D is unresolved. V lost 4 bases, J lost 0 bases, and 9 bases lay in between. The CDR3 has 14 residues. Germline values: CDR1 SGHVS, CDR2 FQNEAQ.

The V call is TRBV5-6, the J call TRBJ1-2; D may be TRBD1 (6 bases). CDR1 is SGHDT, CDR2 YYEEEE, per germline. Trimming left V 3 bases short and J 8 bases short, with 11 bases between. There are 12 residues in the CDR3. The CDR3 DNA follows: TGTGCCAGCAGCTGGGGGCGGGGAGGCTACACCTTC. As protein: CASSWGRGGYTF. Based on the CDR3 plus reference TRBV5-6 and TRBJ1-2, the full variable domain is DAGVTQSPTHLIKTRGQQVTLRCSPKSGHDTVSWYQQALGQGPQFIFQYYEEEERQRGNFPDRFSGHQFPNYSSELNVNALLLGDSALYLCASSWGRGGYTFGSGTRLTVV.

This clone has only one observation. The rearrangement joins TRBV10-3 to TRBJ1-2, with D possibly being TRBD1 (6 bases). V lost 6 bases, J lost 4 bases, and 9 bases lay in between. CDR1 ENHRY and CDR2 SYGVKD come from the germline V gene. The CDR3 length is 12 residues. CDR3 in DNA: TGTGCCATCAGCCGAGGGGGCTATGGCTACACCTTC. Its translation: CAISRGGYGYTF.

As DNA, the CDR3 is TGTGCCAGCAGTCCCAATCAGCCCCAGCATTTT. Translating it yields CASSPNQPQHF. The chain uses TRBV28 and TRBJ1-5, with D unresolved. The CDR3 is 11 residues long. V was trimmed by 5 bases and J by 3 bases, leaving 2 bases between them. Germline assignment: CDR1 MDHEN and CDR2 SYDVKM.

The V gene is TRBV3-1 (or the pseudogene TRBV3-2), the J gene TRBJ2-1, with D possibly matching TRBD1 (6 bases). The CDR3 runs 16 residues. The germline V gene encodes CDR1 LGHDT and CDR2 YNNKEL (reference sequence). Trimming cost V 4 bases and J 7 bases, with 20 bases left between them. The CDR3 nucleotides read TGTGCCAGCAGCCCCGTCTATCAAACAGGGTTGAATGAGCAGTTCTTC. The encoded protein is CASSPVYQTGLNEQFF.

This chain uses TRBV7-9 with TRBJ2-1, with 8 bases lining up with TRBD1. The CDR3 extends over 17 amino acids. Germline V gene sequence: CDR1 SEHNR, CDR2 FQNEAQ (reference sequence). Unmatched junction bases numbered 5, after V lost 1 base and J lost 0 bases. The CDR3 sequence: CASSLDSTGGSYNEQFF. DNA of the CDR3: TGTGCCAGCAGCTTAGACTCCACAGGGGGCTCCTACAATGAGCAGTTCTTC. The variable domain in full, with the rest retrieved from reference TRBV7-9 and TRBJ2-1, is DTGVSQNPRHKITKRGQNVTFRCDPISEHNRLYWYRQTLGQGPEFLTYFQNEAQLEKSRLLSDRFSAERPKGSFSTLEIQRTEQGDSAMYLCASSLDSTGGSYNEQFFGPGTRLTVL.

The CDR3 reads CASSLNRGPLNIQYF. As DNA, the CDR3 is TGTGCCAGCAGTTTAAACAGGGGCCCCTTAAACATTCAGTACTTC. The rearrangement uses TRBV28 and TRBJ2-4, with 7 bases that match TRBD1. Trimming at V came to 2 bases and at J to 6 bases, leaving 7 bases not matched to a gene. The CDR3 sequence is 15 residues long. Germline lookup yields CDR1 MDHEN and CDR2 SYDVKM.

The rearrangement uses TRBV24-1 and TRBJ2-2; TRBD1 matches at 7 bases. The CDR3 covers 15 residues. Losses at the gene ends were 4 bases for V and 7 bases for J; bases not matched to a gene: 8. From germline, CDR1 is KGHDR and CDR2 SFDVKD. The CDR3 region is CATSETTGYGGELFF. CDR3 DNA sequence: TGTGCCACCAGTGAAACGACAGGGTACGGCGGGGAGCTGTTTTTT.